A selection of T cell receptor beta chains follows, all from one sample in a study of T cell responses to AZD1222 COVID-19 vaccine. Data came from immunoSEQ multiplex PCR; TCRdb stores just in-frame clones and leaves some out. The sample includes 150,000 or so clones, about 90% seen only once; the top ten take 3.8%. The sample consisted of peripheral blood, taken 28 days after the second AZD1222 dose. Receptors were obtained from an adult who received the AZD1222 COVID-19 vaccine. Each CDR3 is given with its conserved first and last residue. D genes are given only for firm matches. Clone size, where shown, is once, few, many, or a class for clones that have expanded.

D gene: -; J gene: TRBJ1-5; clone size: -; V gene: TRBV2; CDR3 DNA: TGTGCCAGCAGTGTTTATAGCAATCAGCCCCAGCATTTT; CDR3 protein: CASSVYSNQPQHF
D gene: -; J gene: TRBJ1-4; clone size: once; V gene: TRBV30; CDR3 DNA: TGTGCCTGGAGTGGAGCCGGGAGGGCAACTAATGAAAAACTGTTTTTT; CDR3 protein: CAWSGAGRATNEKLFF
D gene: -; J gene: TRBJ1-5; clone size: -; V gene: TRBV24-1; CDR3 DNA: TGTGCCACCAGTGATTTGAATCAGCCCCAGCATTTT; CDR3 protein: CATSDLNQPQHF
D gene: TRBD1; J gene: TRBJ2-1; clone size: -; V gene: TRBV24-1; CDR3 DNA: TGTGCCACCAGTCCACAGGGGTCAAGGCAGTTCTTC; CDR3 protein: CATSPQGSRQFF
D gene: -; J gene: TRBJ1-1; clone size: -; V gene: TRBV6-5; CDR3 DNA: TGTGCCAGCACTAAGAGGGGGACGAACACTGAAGCTTTCTTT; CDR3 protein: CASTKRGTNTEAFF
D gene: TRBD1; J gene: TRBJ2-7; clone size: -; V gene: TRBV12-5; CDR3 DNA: TGTGCTAGTGGTCTAGGGACAGGTTCCTACGAGCAGTACTTC; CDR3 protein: CASGLGTGSYEQYF
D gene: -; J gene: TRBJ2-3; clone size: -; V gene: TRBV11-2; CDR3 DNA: TGTGCCAGCAGCTTGGGGCAGACCATTAGCACAGATACGCAGTATTTT; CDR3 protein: CASSLGQTISTDTQYF
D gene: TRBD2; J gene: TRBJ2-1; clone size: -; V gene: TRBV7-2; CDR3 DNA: TGTGCCAGCAGCTCAGCGTGGGCGGGGGGCGTAGGCGAGCAGTTCTTC; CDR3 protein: CASSSAWAGGVGEQFF
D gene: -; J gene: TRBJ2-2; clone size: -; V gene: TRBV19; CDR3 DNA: TGTGCCAGTAGTGCGGCGGGGTCGAACACCGGGGAGCTGTTTTTT; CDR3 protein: CASSAAGSNTGELFF
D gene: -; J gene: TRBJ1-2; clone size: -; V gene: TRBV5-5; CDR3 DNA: TGTGCCAGCAGCTTGGATGAGTTCTATGGCTACACCTTC; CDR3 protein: CASSLDEFYGYTF
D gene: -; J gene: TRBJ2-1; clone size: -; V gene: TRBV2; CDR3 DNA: TGTGCCAGCAGTGTCGAATTGGGAGCTGGGTACAATGAGCAGTTCTTC; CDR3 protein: CASSVELGAGYNEQFF
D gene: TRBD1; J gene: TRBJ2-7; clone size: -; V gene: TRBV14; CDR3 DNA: TGTGCCAGCAGCCAATTTTCAACGGGACAGCCGAGGGCCTACGAGCAGTACTTC; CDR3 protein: CASSQFSTGQPRAYEQYF
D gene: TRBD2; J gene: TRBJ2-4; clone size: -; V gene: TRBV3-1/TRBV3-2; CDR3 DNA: TGTGCCAGCAGCCTCCTGGCGGGTATAGCGGGAGAGGGGAGGATTCAGTACTTC; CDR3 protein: CASSLLAGIAGEGRIQYF
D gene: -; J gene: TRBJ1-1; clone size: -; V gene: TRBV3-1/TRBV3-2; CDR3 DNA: TGTGCCAGCAGCCGTCGACACGAGAACACTGAAGCTTTCTTT; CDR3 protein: CASSRRHENTEAFF
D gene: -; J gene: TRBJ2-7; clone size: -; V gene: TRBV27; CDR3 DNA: TGTGCCAGCAAGAAAAACCGGGACCCCGCCTACGAGCAGTACTTC; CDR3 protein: CASKKNRDPAYEQYF
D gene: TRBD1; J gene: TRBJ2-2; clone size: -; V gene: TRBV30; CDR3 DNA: TGTGCCTGGGGGACAGGGACGAACACCGGGGAGCTGTTTTTT; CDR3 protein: CAWGTGTNTGELFF
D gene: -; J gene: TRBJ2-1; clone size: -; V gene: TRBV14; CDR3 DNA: TGTGCCAGCAGCCAATTTCTTGGTAATGAGCAGTTCTTC; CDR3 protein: CASSQFLGNEQFF
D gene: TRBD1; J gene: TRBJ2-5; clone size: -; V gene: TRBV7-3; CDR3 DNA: TGTGCCAGCAGCTTGAGGGGGCGGGAGACCCAGTACTTC; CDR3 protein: CASSLRGRETQYF
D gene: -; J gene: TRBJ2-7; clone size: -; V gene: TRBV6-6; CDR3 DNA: TGTGCCACCCTTCTCGCCCAGGGGACCTACGAGCAGTACTTC; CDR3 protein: CATLLAQGTYEQYF
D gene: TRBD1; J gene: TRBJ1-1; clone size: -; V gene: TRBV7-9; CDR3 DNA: TGTGCCAGCAGTCTAAGGGGACAGTGGAACACTGAAGCTTTCTTT; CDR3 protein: CASSLRGQWNTEAFF
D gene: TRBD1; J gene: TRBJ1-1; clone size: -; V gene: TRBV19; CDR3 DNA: TGTGCCAGTAGTATTTTAGGGGGCGGTTACACTGAAGCTTTCTTT; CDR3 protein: CASSILGGGYTEAFF
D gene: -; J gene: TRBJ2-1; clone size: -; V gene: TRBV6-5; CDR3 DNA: TGTGCCAGCAGTTACTTTCCTCAGTCGAATGAGCAGTTCTTC; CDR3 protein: CASSYFPQSNEQFF
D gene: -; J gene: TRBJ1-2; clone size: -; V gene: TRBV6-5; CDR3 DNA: TGTGCCAGCAGTTATCACCTCGAGGGGGAGGGGTATGGCTACACCTTC; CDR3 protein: CASSYHLEGEGYGYTF
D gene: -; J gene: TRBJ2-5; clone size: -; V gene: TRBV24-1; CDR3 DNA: TGTGCCACCAGTGTTGGGGGTTCCATGACCCAGTACTTC; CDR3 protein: CATSVGGSMTQYF
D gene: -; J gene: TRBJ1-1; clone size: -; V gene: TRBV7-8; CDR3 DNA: TGTGCCAGCAGCTTAAATCTGGGATTCACTGAAGCTTTCTTT; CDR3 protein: CASSLNLGFTEAFF
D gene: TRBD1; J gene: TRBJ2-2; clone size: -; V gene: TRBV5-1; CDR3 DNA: TGCGCCAGCAGCCCTGACAGGGCCACCGGGGAGCTGTTTTTT; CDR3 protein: CASSPDRATGELFF
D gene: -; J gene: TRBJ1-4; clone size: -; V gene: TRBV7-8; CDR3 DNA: TGTGCCAGCAGCTTAGCCCGGATTTCAGCAGCTAATGAAAAACTGTTTTTT; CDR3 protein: CASSLARISAANEKLFF
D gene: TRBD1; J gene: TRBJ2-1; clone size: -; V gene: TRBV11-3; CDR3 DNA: TGTGCCAGCAGCTTTAGACAGGGGGGCTATAATGAGCAGTTCTTC; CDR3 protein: CASSFRQGGYNEQFF
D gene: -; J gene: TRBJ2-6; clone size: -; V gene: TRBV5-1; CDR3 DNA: TGCGCCAGCAGCACCCAAGACTCTGGGGCCAACGTCCTGACTTTC; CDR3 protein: CASSTQDSGANVLTF
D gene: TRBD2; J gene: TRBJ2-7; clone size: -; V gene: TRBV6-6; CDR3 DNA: TGTGCCAGCAGTTACTCAGGGAGGGACGGCTACGAGCAGTACTTC; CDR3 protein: CASSYSGRDGYEQYF
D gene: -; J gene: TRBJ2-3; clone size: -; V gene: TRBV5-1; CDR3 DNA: TGCGCCAGCAGCTTGGGGACCACAGATACGCAGTATTTT; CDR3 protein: CASSLGTTDTQYF
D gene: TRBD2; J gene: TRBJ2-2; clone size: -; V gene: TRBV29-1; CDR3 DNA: TGCAGCGCTGCCGAGCGGGGGAACACCGGGGAGCTGTTTTTT; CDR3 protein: CSAAERGNTGELFF
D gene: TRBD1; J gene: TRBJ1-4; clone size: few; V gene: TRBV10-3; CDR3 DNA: TGTGCCATCAGTCAGGGGGATAGAGAAAAACTGTTTTTT; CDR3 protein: CAISQGDREKLFF
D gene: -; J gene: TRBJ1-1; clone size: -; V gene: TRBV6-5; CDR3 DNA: TGTGCCAGCAGCCGATCCGGGGCTCTGAACACTGAAGCTTTCTTT; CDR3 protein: CASSRSGALNTEAFF
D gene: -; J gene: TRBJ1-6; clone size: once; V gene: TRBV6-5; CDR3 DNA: TGTGCCAGCAGTTACATCGGGAATTCACCCCTCCACTTT; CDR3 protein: CASSYIGNSPLHF
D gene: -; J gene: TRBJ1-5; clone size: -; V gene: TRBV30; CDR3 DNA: TGTGCCTGGAGTGTTTTGGGGCTAGGCAATCAGCCCCAGCATTTT; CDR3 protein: CAWSVLGLGNQPQHF
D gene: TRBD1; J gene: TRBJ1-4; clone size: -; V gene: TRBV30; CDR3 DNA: TGTGCCTTTACCCCTTGGGACAGCCTAAATGAAAAACTGTTTTTT; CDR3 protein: CAFTPWDSLNEKLFF
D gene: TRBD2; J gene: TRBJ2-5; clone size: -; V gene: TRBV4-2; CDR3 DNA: TGTGCCAGCAGCCTTAGCGGGAGTACAGAGACCCAGTACTTC; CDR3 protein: CASSLSGSTETQYF
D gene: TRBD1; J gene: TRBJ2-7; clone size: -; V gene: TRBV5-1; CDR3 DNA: TGCGCCAGCAGCTTCCGACAGGGTCGCCACGAGCAGTACTTC; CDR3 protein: CASSFRQGRHEQYF
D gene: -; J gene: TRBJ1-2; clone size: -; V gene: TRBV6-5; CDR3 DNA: TGTGCCAGCAGTTACCCGGGGACTTCTAACTATGGCTACACCTTC; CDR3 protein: CASSYPGTSNYGYTF
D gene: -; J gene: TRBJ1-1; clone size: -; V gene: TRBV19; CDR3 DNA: TGTGCCAGTAGTCCCCCCAGGGGTTTCACTGAAGCTTTCTTT; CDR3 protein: CASSPPRGFTEAFF
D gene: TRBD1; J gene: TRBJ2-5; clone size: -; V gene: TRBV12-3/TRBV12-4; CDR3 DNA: TGTGCCAGCACCCCGGACAGGGTGGGCCCCCAGTACTTC; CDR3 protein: CASTPDRVGPQYF
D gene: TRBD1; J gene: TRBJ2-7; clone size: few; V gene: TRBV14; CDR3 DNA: TGTGCCAGCAGCCAGGGACAGCTTCCCTACGAGCAGTACTTC; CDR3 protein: CASSQGQLPYEQYF
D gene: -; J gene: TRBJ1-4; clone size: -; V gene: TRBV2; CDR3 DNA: TGTGCCAGCAGTGAACGGACAGTTGCAACTAATGAAAAACTGTTTTTT; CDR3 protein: CASSERTVATNEKLFF
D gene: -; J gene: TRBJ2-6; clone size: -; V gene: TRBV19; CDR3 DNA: TGTGCCAGTAGTATATCTCGGGCGGGTGGGGCCAACGTCCTGACTTTC; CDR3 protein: CASSISRAGGANVLTF
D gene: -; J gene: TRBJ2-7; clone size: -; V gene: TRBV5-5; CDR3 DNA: TGTGCCAGCAGCTTGGCCTCGGGTAACGCCGAGCAGTACTTC; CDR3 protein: CASSLASGNAEQYF
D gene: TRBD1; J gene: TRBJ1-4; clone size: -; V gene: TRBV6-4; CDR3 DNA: TGTGCCAGCAGTGACACCCAGACAGGGGGCTTCGAAAAACTGTTTTTT; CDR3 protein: CASSDTQTGGFEKLFF
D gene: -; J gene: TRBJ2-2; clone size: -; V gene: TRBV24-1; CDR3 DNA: TGTGCCACCAGTGATCCCGTCGGCGGGATATCGCCCGGGGAGCTGTTTTTT; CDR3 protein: CATSDPVGGISPGELFF
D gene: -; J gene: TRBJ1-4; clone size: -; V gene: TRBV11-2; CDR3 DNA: TGTGCCAGCAGCCAGATCAGGGGCTTTAATGAAAAACTGTTTTTT; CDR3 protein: CASSQIRGFNEKLFF
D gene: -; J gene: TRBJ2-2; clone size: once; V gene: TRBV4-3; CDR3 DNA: TGCGCCAGCAGCCAAGGGCGGAACACCGGGGAGCTGTTTTTT; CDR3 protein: CASSQGRNTGELFF